A single T cell receptor (beta chain) is shown here with its context. The count of this clone is one. Its binding antigen is unknown. No base quality information exists; no much larger clone differs at one position. Libraries were prepared through the immunoSEQ multiplex PCR assay. For the multiplex PCR, a mixture combining 60 forward primers for TCR Vbeta segments and 13 reverse primers for TCR Jbeta segments was used. The CDR3 region of rearranged TCR beta genes was amplified from genomic DNA with a multiplex PCR assay. Amplified TCR beta libraries were sequenced as 87-base-pair reads on the Illumina HiSeq System. Per the source publication's procedure: Across the roughly 670 repertoires, a later analysis counted 80 million or so unique TCR beta chains, approximately 10 million of which were shared by at least two donors. Raw reads were error-corrected and collapsed into unique sequences by a nearest-neighbor algorithm in which closely related sequences were merged to remove PCR and sequencing errors. To assign V, D and J gene segments, CDR3 sequences were aligned to IMGT reference sequences. For a sequence to be retained, at least a six-nucleotide match to both a V gene segment and a J gene segment was required. Rearrangements were called productive when the CDR3 lacked stop codons and stayed in frame with V and J; all others were non-productive. Following IMGT convention, CDR3 was defined as the stretch from the second conserved V-encoded cysteine up to the conserved J-encoded phenylalanine. The earlier analysis of approximately 500 of the donors excluded sequences that lacked an unambiguous match to a single V gene segment. An earlier analysis of some 500 of the donors classified V segments as functional when productive rearrangements were above 56.7% and as segregating when the standard deviation between donors was above 5%. A statistical classification framework was built for diagnosing cytomegalovirus status from the catalog of TCR beta chain sequences. V and J gene assignment, in a later analysis, came from comparing TCR nucleotide sequences with IMGT/GENE-DB human TR gene sequences. In a later analysis, CDR3 sequences and most-parsimonious VDJ recombination scenarios were assigned using the TCRdist pipeline. A later analysis defined each TCR beta chain by its CDR3 amino acid sequence plus V-gene family, and excluded reads lacking a unique V-gene family. A later analysis removed 592 highly shared, low-generation-probability nucleotide sequences to deal with suspected cross-contamination and a sequencing artifact. In a later analysis, a clonal expansion index was calculated for each public chain from normalized within-repertoire ranks of inferred template counts. In a later analysis, generation probabilities were computed with a VDJ recombination model fitted to out-of-frame rearrangements, and the resulting probabilities were checked against IGoR. In a later analysis, TCR-TCR, TCR-HLA and TCR-CMV co-occurrence was scored with hypergeometric tests, and a repertoire-size bias correction was applied to TCR pairs. To estimate false discovery rates, a later analysis permuted the HLA or CMV assignments 20 times. In a later analysis, co-occurring TCRs were grouped with DBSCAN, and TCRdist sequence similarity was added when clustering was performed within HLA-allele-positive subsets. Co-occurrence clustering excluded repertoires with fewer than 30,000 or more than 120,000 public chains, plus five with anomalous nucleotide sharing. Drawn from immuneACCESS, this table holds only the in-frame rearrangements with V and J called that TCRdb kept. Clones are partly lost; checked studies trace under half to an unresolved V gene and leave the rest unexplained. V and J calls plus clone size are reproduced from that table; the DNA served to infer D and trimming. For this sample the table gives about 180,000 clones, of which about 80% were detected only once. 3.7% of the sample is in the top ten clones.

The cohort was made up of 500 to 850 healthy bone marrow donors. At the time of sampling, all cohort members were nominally healthy, though unrecorded immune exposures were likely present. The donor tested CMV seropositive, placing the donor among the 289 seropositive members of the cohort. A peripheral blood sample was provided by each donor, and peripheral blood mononuclear cells were used for TCR beta sequencing. Genomic DNA extraction from the blood cell samples was performed with the Qiagen DNeasy Blood Extraction Kit. This entry is derived from a study of cytomegalovirus exposure and HLA in healthy donors (dated by TCRdb to about 2017). About the study as a whole: In an earlier analysis of roughly 500 of the donors, approximately 260 Gb of sequence data and 90 million to 120 million unique TCR beta sequences from about 179 million T cells were reported. About 300 gigabases of sequencing data and around 90 million unique TCR sequences made up an early release that covered about 640 HLA-typed donors. Among the roughly 400 genotyped donors, around 79% belonged to the genetic ancestry cluster associated with self-reported Caucasian donors. The study aimed to test whether cataloging public T cell receptors could reveal signatures of past pathogen exposure. The T cell repertoires of around 730 subjects were profiled by immunosequencing and related to cytomegalovirus serostatus. In addition to the first cohort of roughly 700 subjects, a separate validation cohort of around 110 different subjects was used. The study combined high-throughput TCR immunosequencing, statistical association of individual TCRs with disease status, and machine learning to predict cytomegalovirus infection status. In a later analysis, previously published TCR beta repertoires from 670 or so donors were re-analyzed and high-resolution HLA genotyping was added so that TCR occurrence patterns could be studied. Rather than drawing on any new phenotypic data, the later analysis identified candidate immune exposures from TCR beta sequences and the way those sequences occurred across donors. An earlier analysis of 500 to 650 of the donors applied high-throughput TCR beta sequencing to assess whether each TCR beta V gene segment acted as functional or pseudogenic. Donor age, sex, ethnicity and CMV serostatus were collected together with the repertoire data. A later genetic analysis used genome-wide SNP genotypes for about three fifths of the 666 donors, treating that subset as a discovery cohort. All discovery cohort repertoires had been generated on a single sequencing platform. HLA typing covered class I and class II loci at four-digit resolution. Typing coverage varied by locus: roughly 629-630 donors for A, B, C, DRB1 and DQB1; around 560 for DQA1; approximately 610 for DPA1; approximately 490 for DPB1. A few DR-DQ haplotypes were treated as single units for association and clustering because of strong linkage in the cohort. Across roughly 420 genotyped donors of the cohort, an average of about 240,000 unique TCR beta nucleotide sequences per donor were sequenced, and roughly 20% of those sequences were non-productive. Study-wide conclusions, independent of this receptor: V-gene and J-gene trimming of TCR beta chains was associated with a missense DCLRE1C variant in a later genetic analysis, and the association was replicated in an independent cohort. The authors suggested that the approach could potentially be generalized to other disease states and immunological phenotypes. The 87-base-pair reads could not distinguish some IMGT-functional V segments, including TRBV6-2 and TRBV6-3, so those segments were excluded. A later analysis reported that several top co-occurrence clusters appeared linked to parvovirus B19, influenza, CMV and Epstein-Barr virus. A later genetic analysis reported fewer N-insertions in productive TCRs among donors in an Asian-associated ancestry cluster than the roughly 700-donor mean. In a later analysis, HLA-associated TCR beta chains showed more clonal expansion and lower generation probabilities than non-associated chains that were equally common. Immune exposure information for the cohort was limited to CMV serostatus. The study listed 164 TCR beta chains as associated with cytomegalovirus. According to a later analysis, most CMV-associated TCR beta chains appeared to be HLA-restricted, and the HLA associations seemed to be driven largely by CMV exposure. In a later analysis, TCR association rates were found to vary across HLA loci, with the most associated TCRs seen for DRB1 alleles and the fewest for HLA-C alleles. A further reported finding was that TCR beta sequences accurately predicted the HLA-A and HLA-B alleles for most subjects in the first cohort. Roughly uniform sequencing depth across donors was assumed in presence/absence analyses, although this assumption may not hold. Correlated functional status among segregating V segments might be attributable to linkage disequilibrium, but an unknown experimental factor could not be ruled out. Strong co-occurrence of HLA alleles, especially DR and DQ, made assigning TCR associations to individual alleles difficult. Only TCR beta chains were sequenced in this cohort, and the absence of alpha or paired-chain data limited detectable features. A cluster of highly shared sequence variants was judged likely to be a technical artifact of the sequencing pipeline. In an earlier analysis of more than 500 of the donors, most TCR beta V segments appeared in productive rearrangements about 90% or about 30% of the time, broadly matching IMGT annotations. Because counts were too low, under 20 rarely observed V segments, including chromosome 9 orphons, were left out of the earlier analysis of a few hundred of the donors. Across donors, most TCR sequences were observed very rarely, whereas some public TCRs were present in many individuals. In both the original and validation cohorts, the classifier was reported to diagnose cytomegalovirus status with high specificity and sensitivity. In a later analysis, 16,951 TCR beta sequences were associated with specific HLA alleles at a false discovery rate of 0.05. Because some donors lacked HLA typing at each locus, the association tests relied only on the typed subset. A few of the identified cytomegalovirus-associated TCR beta chains were confirmed in vitro to be specific for cytomegalovirus antigens.

The cysteine opens and the phenylalanine closes a CDR3 of 17 amino acids. The only DNA kept is the CDR3, 51 bases in frame from the first base. Here the chain combines TRBV21-1 and TRBJ1-5; the table names TRBD1, a call not compared with the DNA. TRBV21-1 corresponds to a pseudogene. The material sequenced was PBMCs. The source of this sequence is a woman aged 55-69 years in good health and CMV-seropositive. The nucleotides read TGTGCCAGCAGCAAAATTGAAACAGGGAGAGGGGATCAGCCCCAGCATTTT. The translation is CASSKIETGRGDQPQHF.